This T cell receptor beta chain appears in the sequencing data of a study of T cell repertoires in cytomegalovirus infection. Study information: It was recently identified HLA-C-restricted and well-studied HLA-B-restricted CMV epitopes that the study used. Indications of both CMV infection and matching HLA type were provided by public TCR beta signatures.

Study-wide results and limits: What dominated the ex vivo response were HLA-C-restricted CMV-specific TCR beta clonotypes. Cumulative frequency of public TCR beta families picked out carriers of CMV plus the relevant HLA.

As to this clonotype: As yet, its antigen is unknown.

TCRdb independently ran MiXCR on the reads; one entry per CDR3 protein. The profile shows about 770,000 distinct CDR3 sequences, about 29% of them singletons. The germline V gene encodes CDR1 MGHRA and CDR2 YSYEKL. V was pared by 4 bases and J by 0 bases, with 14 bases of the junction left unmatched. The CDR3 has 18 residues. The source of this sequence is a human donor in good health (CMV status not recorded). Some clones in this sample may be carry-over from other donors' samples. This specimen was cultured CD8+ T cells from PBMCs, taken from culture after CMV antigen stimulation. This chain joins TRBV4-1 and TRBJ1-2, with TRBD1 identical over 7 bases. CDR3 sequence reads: CASSLTTGSIQANYGYTF. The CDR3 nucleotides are TGCGCCAGCAGCCTTACGACAGGGTCGATCCAGGCTAACTATGGCTACACCTTC.